This TCR beta chain was recovered during a study of blood T cell repertoires in COVID-19. Source study methods: Amplification of reference gene primers was used by the study to estimate nucleated cell counts. The data were produced by immunoSEQ multiplex PCR, yet TCRdb's version contains in-frame clones alone and is incomplete. For V, J and clone size, that table is used; D and trimming come from the DNA. The sample shows 170,000 or so clones, approximately 84% of them seen only once. Ages ranged from roughly 18 to 100 years, with residence in approximately 25 US areas. In assigning cohorts, the study relied on participant-reported clinical history. Germline V lookup: CDR1 GTSNPN, CDR2 SVGIG (reference sequence). The CDR3 is 15 residues long. Trimming took 4 bases from V and 6 from J; bases not matched to a gene: 10.

The specimen was PBMCs or T cells enriched from blood (not recorded which). The V call is TRBV30, the J call TRBJ1-5; 9 bases agree with TRBD1. The TCR comes from a woman in her forties or fifties who had recovered from COVID-19. The CDR3 here is CAWTSGTGRSQPQHF. In DNA, the CDR3 is TGTGCCTGGACTTCCGGGACAGGGAGAAGTCAGCCCCAGCATTTT.